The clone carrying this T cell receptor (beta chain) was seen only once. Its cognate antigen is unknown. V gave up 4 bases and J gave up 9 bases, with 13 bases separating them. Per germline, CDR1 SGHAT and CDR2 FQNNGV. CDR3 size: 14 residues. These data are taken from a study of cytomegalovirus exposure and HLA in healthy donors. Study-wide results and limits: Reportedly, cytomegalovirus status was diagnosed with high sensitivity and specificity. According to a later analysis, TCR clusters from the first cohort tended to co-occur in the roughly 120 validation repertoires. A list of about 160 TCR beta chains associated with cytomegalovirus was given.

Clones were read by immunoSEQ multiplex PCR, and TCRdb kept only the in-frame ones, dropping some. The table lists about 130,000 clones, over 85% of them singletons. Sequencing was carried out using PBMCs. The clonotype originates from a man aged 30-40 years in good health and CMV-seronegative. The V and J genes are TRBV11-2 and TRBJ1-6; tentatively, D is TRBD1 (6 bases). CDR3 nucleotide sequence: TGTGCCAGCAGCTCGACAGGCAGCGGTTCACCCCTCCACTTT. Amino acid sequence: CASSSTGSGSPLHF.